A selection of T cell receptor beta chains follows, all from one sample in a study of T-cell memory formation after mild COVID-19. One entry per CDR3 protein, called by TCRdb with MiXCR from the 5' RACE reads. Among some 320,000 distinct CDR3 sequences listed, 13% to 15% were seen once. The sequenced sample consisted of PBMCs or a T cell subset sorted from them (not recorded which). Every receptor here comes from a man younger than 30 who had mild COVID-19 (a few samples of this study predate the infection). Cell type and time point are not known. CDR3s include the opening cysteine and the closing phenylalanine or tryptophan. The D gene is left open where the match is weak. Rows may omit the clone size; those that give it use once, few, many or a size class.

d_gene: -
j_gene: TRBJ1-1
v_gene: TRBV19
abundance: -
len: 13
CDR3aa: CASSMAVNTEAFF
CDR3nt: TGTGCCAGTAGTATGGCCGTGAACACTGAAGCTTTCTTT

d_gene: -
j_gene: TRBJ2-7
v_gene: TRBV5-5
abundance: -
len: 14
CDR3aa: CASSYRGNSYEQYF
CDR3nt: TGTGCCAGCAGTTACCGGGGGAACTCCTACGAGCAGTACTTC

d_gene: -
j_gene: TRBJ1-1
v_gene: TRBV12-3/TRBV12-4
abundance: -
len: 13
CDR3aa: CASSLGAGTEAFF
CDR3nt: TGTGCCAGCAGTTTAGGAGCCGGAACTGAAGCTTTCTTT

d_gene: -
j_gene: TRBJ1-2
v_gene: TRBV4-2
abundance: few
len: 14
CDR3aa: CASSQDGAGGGYTF
CDR3nt: TGTGCCAGCAGCCAAGATGGGGCAGGAGGAGGCTACACCTTC

d_gene: -
j_gene: TRBJ2-1
v_gene: TRBV11-2
abundance: few
len: 15
CDR3aa: CASSLQGFSYNEQFF
CDR3nt: TGTGCCAGCAGCTTACAGGGGTTCTCCTACAATGAGCAGTTCTTC

d_gene: TRBD2
j_gene: TRBJ2-1
v_gene: TRBV20-1
abundance: few
len: 15
CDR3aa: CSAPGRGELNNEQFF
CDR3nt: TGCAGTGCACCCGGGAGGGGGGAGCTAAACAATGAGCAGTTCTTC

d_gene: -
j_gene: TRBJ2-6
v_gene: TRBV18
abundance: -
len: 19
CDR3aa: CASSPNLALGAGGANVLTF
CDR3nt: TGTGCCAGCTCACCCAATTTGGCTCTGGGGGCCGGGGGGGCCAACGTCCTGACTTTC

d_gene: -
j_gene: TRBJ2-3
v_gene: TRBV18
abundance: -
len: 15
CDR3aa: CASSPGGVRVDTQYF
CDR3nt: TGTGCCAGCTCCCCCGGAGGGGTCCGTGTAGATACGCAGTATTTT

d_gene: -
j_gene: TRBJ2-3
v_gene: TRBV5-1
abundance: -
len: 15
CDR3aa: CASSSWGGSTDTQYF
CDR3nt: TGCGCCAGCAGCTCTTGGGGGGGCAGCACAGATACGCAGTATTTT

d_gene: -
j_gene: TRBJ1-2
v_gene: TRBV2
abundance: few
len: 14
CDR3aa: CASSGWGSNYGYTF
CDR3nt: TGTGCCAGCAGTGGTTGGGGCTCGAACTATGGCTACACCTTC

d_gene: -
j_gene: TRBJ2-5
v_gene: TRBV9
abundance: -
len: 14
CDR3aa: CASSAQQLQETQYF
CDR3nt: TGTGCCAGCAGCGCGCAACAGCTACAAGAGACCCAGTACTTC

d_gene: -
j_gene: TRBJ2-7
v_gene: TRBV9
abundance: few
len: 16
CDR3aa: CASSPSVSKNSYEQYF
CDR3nt: TGTGCCAGCAGCCCATCGGTCAGCAAAAACTCCTACGAGCAGTACTTC

d_gene: -
j_gene: TRBJ2-6
v_gene: TRBV5-6
abundance: -
len: 17
CDR3aa: CASSPGAGLSGANVLTF
CDR3nt: TGTGCCAGCAGCCCTGGAGCAGGCCTATCTGGGGCCAACGTCCTGACTTTC

d_gene: TRBD1
j_gene: TRBJ2-3
v_gene: TRBV2
abundance: -
len: 12
CDR3aa: CASADRGNTQYF
CDR3nt: TGTGCCAGCGCGGACAGGGGCAATACGCAGTATTTT

d_gene: -
j_gene: TRBJ1-6
v_gene: TRBV20-1
abundance: -
len: 13
CDR3aa: CSVIGLGNSPLHF
CDR3nt: TGCAGTGTGATAGGGCTGGGTAATTCACCCCTCCACTTT

d_gene: -
j_gene: TRBJ1-1
v_gene: TRBV5-6
abundance: few
len: 13
CDR3aa: CASSPDKNTEAFF
CDR3nt: TGTGCCAGCAGCCCCGACAAGAACACTGAAGCTTTCTTT

d_gene: TRBD2
j_gene: TRBJ2-3
v_gene: TRBV29-1
abundance: -
len: 13
CDR3aa: CSAGTSGTDTQYF
CDR3nt: TGCAGCGCCGGGACTAGCGGCACAGATACGCAGTATTTT

d_gene: TRBD1
j_gene: TRBJ1-1
v_gene: TRBV7-2
abundance: -
len: 14
CDR3aa: CASSLGTGWTEAFF
CDR3nt: TGTGCCAGCAGCCTCGGGACAGGGTGGACTGAAGCTTTCTTT

d_gene: -
j_gene: TRBJ2-7
v_gene: TRBV4-1
abundance: -
len: 18
CDR3aa: CASSHDQPGTGAVNEQYF
CDR3nt: TGCGCCAGCAGCCATGACCAACCGGGGACCGGGGCGGTGAACGAGCAGTACTTC

d_gene: -
j_gene: TRBJ2-3
v_gene: TRBV7-2
abundance: few
len: 15
CDR3aa: CASSLESPIGDTQYF
CDR3nt: TGTGCCAGCAGCTTAGAGTCCCCCATCGGAGATACGCAGTATTTT

d_gene: -
j_gene: TRBJ2-5
v_gene: TRBV15
abundance: few
len: 14
CDR3aa: CATSRVMAPETQYF
CDR3nt: TGTGCCACCAGCAGAGTCATGGCCCCGGAGACCCAGTACTTC

d_gene: -
j_gene: TRBJ2-5
v_gene: TRBV11-3
abundance: -
len: 15
CDR3aa: CASSSGVASGETQYF
CDR3nt: TGTGCCAGCAGCTCAGGGGTCGCTAGTGGAGAGACCCAGTACTTC

d_gene: TRBD1
j_gene: TRBJ2-2
v_gene: TRBV24-1
abundance: -
len: 16
CDR3aa: CATSDASTGDPGELFF
CDR3nt: TGTGCCACCAGTGATGCCTCCACAGGGGATCCCGGGGAGCTGTTTTTT

d_gene: TRBD2
j_gene: TRBJ2-2
v_gene: TRBV6-1
abundance: many
len: 15
CDR3aa: CASTWDYANTGELFF
CDR3nt: TGTGCCAGCACCTGGGACTACGCGAACACCGGGGAGCTGTTTTTT